What follows are 8 T cell receptor beta chains derived from one specimen sequenced in a study of CD8+ T cells in alopecia areata. Extracted RNA was reverse transcribed, and the resulting cDNA served as sequencing template. Some clones are missing from TCRdb's copy, which holds only in-frame ones; the method was immunoSEQ multiplex PCR. This sample yields 130,000 to 150,000 clones, of which about 51% are seen a single time; roughly 0.92% belongs to the top ten. Specimen: CD4+ T cells sorted from blood, collected at week 0. The receptors were sampled from a human donor with alopecia areata.

The chain carries TRBV10-2 and TRBJ2-5; possible D gene TRBD2, 6 bases. The ends were cut back, 8 bases at V and 9 bases at J, with 19 bases in the middle. The CDR3 consists of 13 residues. Germline CDR1 and CDR2: WSHSY and SAAADI. CDR3 sequence (DNA): TGCGCCAGCCGTGGACCGGGGGAAACCGCCCAGTACTTC. Translated, it gives CASRGPGETAQYF.

The chain employs TRBV30 and TRBJ2-7; D is possibly TRBD1 (6 bases). The CDR3 runs 13 residues. Between the trimmed V and J ends, which lost 6 bases and 5 bases, there was a span of 17 bases. The germline CDR1 and CDR2 sequences are GTSNPN and SVGIG (reference sequence). The CDR3 DNA reads as TGTGCCTGTAACCCAGGGGAATTGGACGAGCAGTACTTC. Its translation: CACNPGELDEQYF.

V and J are TRBV10-3 and TRBJ1-1, with 7 bases aligning to TRBD1. CDR1 and CDR2 from the germline V gene are ENHRY and SYGVKD. The J segment lost 5 bases and the V segment lost 6 bases, leaving 0 bases of the junction unmatched. This CDR3 contains 11 residues. In nucleotides, the CDR3 is TGTGCCATCAGGGACAGGACTGAAGCTTTCTTT. Translation: CAIRDRTEAFF.

There are a few counts of this clone. The gene calls are TRBV14 and TRBJ2-1; D unclear. Germline V lookup: CDR1 SGHDN, CDR2 FVKESK. The CDR3 consists of 13 residues. With 0 bases removed from V and 15 bases from J, the gap between germline ends came to 15 bases. The CDR3 DNA is TGTGCCAGCAGCCAAGATAGGTCTAGAAGATGGTTCTTC. Its protein is CASSQDRSRRWFF.

V and J are TRBV5-1 and TRBJ2-2, with TRBD2 as a possible D gene (6 bases). There are 14 residues in the CDR3. Looked up from germline, CDR1 is SGHRS and CDR2 is YFSETQ. Trimming removed 0 bases from V and 7 bases from J, with 10 bases in between. CDR3 region: CASSLDLASGELFF. The CDR3 region has the DNA TGCGCCAGCAGCTTGGACCTAGCGAGCGGGGAGCTGTTTTTT.

This chain joins TRBV6-5 and TRBJ1-2; no clear D. CDR1 is MNHEY, CDR2 SVGAGI, per germline. Trimming removed 5 bases at V and 13 bases at J, with 11 bases between. The CDR3 totals 10 residues. The CDR3 here is CASSEAGSTF. In DNA, the CDR3 is TGTGCCAGCAGTGAAGCGGGGTCCACCTTC.

Comment on this clone: This sample also contains other DNA sequences that code for the same CDR3. The V gene is TRBV30, the J gene TRBJ2-3, with D hard to call. Germline V gene lookup returns CDR1 GTSNPN and CDR2 SVGIG (reference sequence). V lost 3 bases and J 6 bases, leaving 4 bases between the germline ends. The CDR3 spans 10 residues. This CDR3 reads CAWSRDTQYF. The CDR3 nucleotides read TGTGCCTGGAGCAGGGATACGCAGTATTTT.

The sample holds a few counts of this clone. The CDR3 spells CSVEPGETQYF. The DNA for the CDR3 is TGCAGCGTTGAACCGGGAGAGACCCAGTACTTC. This sequence joins TRBV29-1 and TRBJ2-5; no definite D call. Deletions cut 2 bases from V and 4 bases from J, with 5 bases between. There are 11 residues in the CDR3. The germline CDR1 and CDR2 sequences are SQVTM and ANQGSEA.